This TCR beta chain was retrieved from a study of T cell responses to AZD1222 COVID-19 vaccine. Measured with immunoSEQ multiplex PCR; TCRdb has only the in-frame clones, and not every one. The repertoire holds 110,000 to 150,000 clones, with 80% to 95% as singletons. The CDR3 totals 13 residues. V lost 3 bases to trimming and J lost 2 bases; unmatched junction nucleotides: 1. Germline V CDR1 and CDR2: SGHAT, FQNNGV. This sequence originates from an adult who received the AZD1222 COVID-19 vaccine. This specimen consisted of peripheral blood, obtained 28 days after the second AZD1222 dose. This chain uses TRBV11-2 with TRBJ2-7, with TRBD2 identical over 7 bases. In DNA, the CDR3 is TGTGCCAGCAGCTTCGGGAGGCCCTACGAGCAGTACTTC. Amino acids: CASSFGRPYEQYF.